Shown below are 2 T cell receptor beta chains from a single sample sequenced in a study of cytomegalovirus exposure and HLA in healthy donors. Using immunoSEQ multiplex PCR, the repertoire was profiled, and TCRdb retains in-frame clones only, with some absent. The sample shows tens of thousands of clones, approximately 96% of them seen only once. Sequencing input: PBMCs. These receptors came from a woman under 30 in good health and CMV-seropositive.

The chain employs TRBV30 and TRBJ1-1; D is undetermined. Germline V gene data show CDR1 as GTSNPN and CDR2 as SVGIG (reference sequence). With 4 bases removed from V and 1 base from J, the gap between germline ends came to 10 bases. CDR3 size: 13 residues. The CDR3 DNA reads TGTGCCTGGAAACCCGGGAGGAACACTGAAGCTTTCTTT. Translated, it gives CAWKPGRNTEAFF. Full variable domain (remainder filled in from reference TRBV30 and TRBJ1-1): SQTIHQWPATLVQPVGSPLSLECTVEGTSNPNLYWYRQAAGRGLQLLFYSVGIGQISSEVPQNLSASRPQDRQFILSSKKLLLSDSGFYLCAWKPGRNTEAFFGQGTRLTVV.

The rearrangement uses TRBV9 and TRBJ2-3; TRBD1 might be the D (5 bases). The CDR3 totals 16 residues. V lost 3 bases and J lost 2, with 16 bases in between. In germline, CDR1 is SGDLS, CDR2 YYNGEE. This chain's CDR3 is CASSASGSRHTDTQYF. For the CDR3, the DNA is TGTGCCAGCAGCGCCTCAGGGTCCCGTCACACAGATACGCAGTATTTT.